A single sample gave rise to the 10 T cell receptor beta chains below, sequenced in a study of blood T cell repertoires in COVID-19. The table came from immunoSEQ multiplex PCR; TCRdb's copy has only in-frame clones and leaves some out. Of hundreds of thousands of clones detected, 89% appear once; the ten largest clones hold around 13%. Input material: peripheral blood. These receptors came from a woman aged 55-69 years with acute or convalescent COVID-19.

V and J are TRBV4-3 and TRBJ1-5; TRBD1 agrees at 8 bases. This CDR3 spans 18 amino acids. The germline V gene has CDR1 LGHNA and CDR2 YSLEER. V gave up 0 bases and J gave up 4 bases; unmatched junction bases: 11. In DNA, the CDR3 is TGCGCCAGCAGCCAAGATTGGACAGGGACGGGGAGAAATCAGCCCCAGCATTTT. Translating it yields CASSQDWTGTGRNQPQHF.

This chain links TRBV23-1 with TRBJ2-1; 12 nucleotides line up with TRBD2. TRBV23-1 is labeled an ORF, and its function is uncertain. V was pared by 0 bases and J by 6 bases, with 9 bases of the junction left unmatched. The CDR3 is made up of 18 amino acids. CDR3 sequence: CASSQSSASGGAVNEQFF. In DNA form, the CDR3 reads TGCGCCAGCAGTCAATCGTCGGCTAGCGGGGGGGCTGTCAATGAGCAGTTCTTC.

The V call is TRBV9, the J call TRBJ1-3, with 7 bases identical to TRBD1. Germline CDR1 SGDLS, CDR2 YYNGEE. V lost 0 bases and J lost 0; bases outside the gene matches: 6. The CDR3 is made up of 17 amino acids. CDR3 coding DNA: TGTGCCAGCAGCGTAGAGGGGGCGTCTAGCTCTGGAAACACCATATATTTT. Its protein is CASSVEGASSSGNTIYF.

The V gene is TRBV19, the J gene TRBJ1-5; D uncertain. CDR3 length equals 12 residues. V was cut by 6 bases and J by 7 bases, with 10 bases left in between. The germline V gene encodes CDR1 LNHDA and CDR2 SQIVND (reference sequence). Written as DNA, the CDR3 is TGTGCCAGTAGAGGGTCGGGGCAGCCCCAGCATTTT. Its protein is CASRGSGQPQHF.

Comments on this clone: The sample carries other DNA sequences with the same CDR3. The genes are TRBV6-5 and TRBJ1-1; D remains unclear. Trimming removed 0 bases from V and 1 base from J, with 3 bases in between. The V gene's germline CDR1 is MNHEY and CDR2 SVGAGI. The CDR3 covers 13 residues. This CDR3 is CASSYSQNTEAFF. CDR3 DNA sequence: TGTGCCAGCAGTTACTCACAGAACACTGAAGCTTTCTTT.

The gene calls are TRBV6-5 and TRBJ1-1; D not certain. Germline V gene sequence: CDR1 MNHEY, CDR2 SVGAGI. Trimming stripped 4 bases from V and 4 bases from J, with 13 bases between. This CDR3 has 14 amino acids. The CDR3 reads CASSSAGGVTEAFF. The CDR3 DNA follows: TGTGCCAGCAGTTCAGCCGGCGGGGTCACTGAAGCTTTCTTT.

Here the CDR3 DNA reads TGCGCCAGCAGCCAGCGGGGTACGGATAATTCACCCCTCCACTTT. This translates into CASSQRGTDNSPLHF. This sequence joins TRBV4-1 and TRBJ1-6; D gene unclear. Trimming shortened V by 3 bases and J by 5 bases, and 11 bases separated the two germline ends. This CDR3 contains 15 residues. Germline CDR1 MGHRA, CDR2 YSYEKL.

The genes are TRBV6-5 and TRBJ1-6, with a tentative D call TRBD1 (6 bases). Germline assignment: CDR1 MNHEY and CDR2 SVGAGI. The CDR3 sequence is 15 residues long. Between the trimmed V and J ends, which lost 7 bases and 3 bases, there was a span of 13 bases. The CDR3 DNA is TGTGCCAGCAATAACAGGGAGTACTATAATTCACCCCTCCACTTT. Protein product: CASNNREYYNSPLHF.

The CDR3 reads CATSDSGVRGLQPQHF. CDR3 nucleotides: TGTGCCACCAGTGACTCGGGGGTTAGGGGGCTTCAGCCCCAGCATTTT. J is TRBJ1-5 and V is TRBV24-1; 7 positions agree with TRBD1. The trim removed 4 bases at V and 6 bases at J, leaving 11 bases unmatched. CDR3 length equals 16 residues. Germline CDR1 and CDR2: KGHDR and SFDVKD.

In regard to this clone: Other DNA sequences in the same sample also yield this CDR3. The chain links TRBV27 to TRBJ1-5; 7 positions agree with TRBD1. Germline V gene lookup returns CDR1 MNHEY and CDR2 SMNVEV (reference sequence). The CDR3 covers 14 residues. V lost 6 bases to trimming and J lost 0 bases; unmatched junction nucleotides: 2. The CDR3 coding sequence is TGTGCCAGCAGCCGACAGGGTAGCAATCAGCCCCAGCATTTT. Protein: CASSRQGSNQPQHF.